These 32 T cell receptor beta chains came from one sample sequenced in a study of cytomegalovirus exposure and HLA in healthy donors (dated by TCRdb to the late 2010s). Library construction relied on the immunoSEQ multiplex PCR assay. For the multiplex PCR, a mixture combining 60 forward primers for TCR Vbeta segments and 13 reverse primers for TCR Jbeta segments was used. In TCRdb, the immuneACCESS table is reduced to in-frame sequences with V and J assigned. These tables do not hold every clone; where another copy was compared, an unresolved V gene accounts for under half, and the others remain unexplained. The sample records over 110,000 clones, more than 75% of which are singletons. The leading ten clones occupy 5% to 8% of the sample. Sequences were obtained from PBMCs. The receptors here all came from a woman between 35 and 50 years old in good health and CMV-seropositive.

This chain links TRBV5-1 with TRBJ2-5; 10 bases line up with TRBD1. The germline CDR1 and CDR2 sequences are SGHRS and YFSETQ. Losses at the gene ends were 7 bases for V and 4 bases for J; bases not matched to a gene: 13. This CDR3 spans 16 amino acids. As DNA, the CDR3 is TGCGCCAGCCTTCCGGGGACAGGGGATTGGGGAGAGACCCAGTACTTC. Translating gives CASLPGTGDWGETQYF.

Concerning this clone itself: At one end the junction does not follow the germline gene, possibly because of a read error. The genes are TRBV7-2 and TRBJ2-3, with 12 bases matching TRBD2. This CDR3 is 13 amino acids long. CDR1 and CDR2 from the germline V gene are SGHTA and FQGNSA. The CDR3 region has the DNA TGTGCCAGCAGCATTCAAACTAGCGGGAGGTTAGATTTT. Protein: CASSIQTSGRLDF.

The chain recombines TRBV6-1 with TRBJ2-6; D uncertain. The CDR3 totals 15 residues. V lost 8 bases and J lost 1, with 12 bases in between. The germline CDR1 and CDR2 sequences are MNHNS and SASEGT. CDR3 loop: CASVPRLSGANVLTF. The CDR3 nucleotides are TGTGCCAGCGTACCTCGGTTATCTGGGGCCAACGTCCTGACTTTC.

This chain uses TRBV6-1 with TRBJ2-2; TRBD1 agrees at 7 bases. The CDR3 has 13 amino acids. Unmatched junction bases numbered 2, after V lost 5 bases and J lost 5 bases. Germline CDR1 reads MNHNS; CDR2 reads SASEGT. In nucleotides, the CDR3 is TGTGCCAGCAGTATACAGGGGACCGGGGAGCTGTTTTTT. Translating it yields CASSIQGTGELFF.

The chain recombines TRBV19 with TRBJ2-2; possibly TRBD1 for D (6 bases). Trimming removed 3 bases from V and 0 bases from J, with 8 bases in between. CDR1 LNHDA and CDR2 SQIVND come from the germline V gene (reference sequence). The CDR3 consists of 15 residues. This chain's CDR3 is CASSIWTANTGELFF. In DNA form, the CDR3 reads TGTGCCAGTAGTATTTGGACAGCGAACACCGGGGAGCTGTTTTTT.

This chain joins TRBV6-1 and TRBJ2-3; 13 bases are shared with TRBD2. This CDR3 region has 15 residues. Trimming removed 8 bases from V and 5 bases from J; junction bases left unmatched: 7. In germline, CDR1 is MNHNS, CDR2 SASEGT. The CDR3 DNA follows: TGTGCCAGCTTTGGACTAGCGGGAGTAGGAGATACGCAGTATTTT. It specifies CASFGLAGVGDTQYF.

This clone has a single count. CDR3 nucleotides: TGTGCCAGCAGTGTAGAGGGAACTGAAGCTTTCTTT. It is translated as CASSVEGTEAFF. This rearrangement joins TRBV25-1 to TRBJ1-1; no clear D gene. CDR1 and CDR2 (germline): MGHDK, SYGVNS. The CDR3 loop spans 12 amino acids. The V gene lost 4 bases and the J gene lost 5 bases, with 8 bases spanning the gap.

This clone was recorded once. The gene calls are TRBV6-5 and TRBJ2-1, with TRBD1 identical over 7 bases. The germline gives CDR1 MNHEY, CDR2 SVGAGI. This CDR3 comprises 14 residues. The V and J ends lost 4 bases and 9 bases, in that order; junction bases with no gene match: 9. In DNA form, the CDR3 reads TGTGCCAGCAGTTCCCCCACACAGGGGTTTGAGCAGTTCTTC. Translated, it gives CASSSPTQGFEQFF.

The CDR3 sequence: CSAKGGLTGELFF. CDR3 sequence (DNA): TGCAGCGCCAAGGGGGGGCTCACCGGGGAGCTGTTTTTT. This chain connects TRBV29-1 to TRBJ2-2, with D perhaps TRBD2 (7 bases). Germline V gene lookup returns CDR1 SQVTM and CDR2 ANQGSEA. CDR3 length equals 13 residues. V was clipped by 7 bases and J by 4 bases, with 13 bases between them.

This clone occurred a few times. CDR3 loop: CASTRQGLNYGYTF. The CDR3 nucleotides are TGTGCCAGCACTAGACAGGGGTTGAACTATGGCTACACCTTC. This chain uses TRBV5-6 with TRBJ1-2; 8 bases are shared with TRBD1. Per the germline V gene, CDR1 is SGHDT and CDR2 is YYEEEE. The CDR3 is made up of 14 amino acids. V trimming: 6 bases; J trimming: 2 bases; junction bases outside the gene matches: 6.

The chain combines TRBV7-8 with TRBJ2-5; TRBD2 matches 7 bases. The ends lost 5 bases at V and 5 bases at J; junction bases unmatched: 11. The germline V gene has CDR1 SGHVS and CDR2 FQNEAQ. The CDR3 is 15 amino acids. In DNA, the CDR3 is TGTGCCAGCAGCCCCCCTAAGACTAGCCGGGAGACCCAGTACTTC. Protein sequence: CASSPPKTSRETQYF.

J is TRBJ2-1 and V is TRBV21-1; the table's D call, TRBD1, has no DNA check behind it. TRBV21-1 is an annotated pseudogene. The CDR3 covers 18 residues. Written as DNA, the CDR3 is TGTGCCAGCAGCAAGACAGGGGAGTGGCCGCAAAGAAACAATGAGCAGTTCTTC. Protein product: CASSKTGEWPQRNNEQFF.

The rearrangement uses TRBV7-9 and TRBJ2-5; tentatively, D is TRBD2 (6 bases). The germline V gene has CDR1 SEHNR and CDR2 FQNEAQ (reference sequence). V was cut by 1 base and J by 2 bases, with 11 bases left in between. This CDR3 has 15 residues. The CDR3 reads CASSLGGTFQETQYF. CDR3 bases: TGTGCCAGCAGCTTAGGGGGGACTTTTCAAGAGACCCAGTACTTC.

This chain links TRBV2 with TRBJ1-3; 10 bases align to TRBD1. The CDR3 is made up of 14 amino acids. Germline-derived CDR1 and CDR2 are SNHLY and FYNNEI. Losses at the gene ends were 8 bases for V and 0 bases for J; bases not matched to a gene: 1. The CDR3 reads CASGDRGSGNTIYF. CDR3 sequence (DNA): TGTGCCAGCGGGGACAGGGGCTCTGGAAACACCATATATTTT.

This clone was observed a few times. The J gene is TRBJ1-5, the V gene TRBV6-6, with 8 bases matching TRBD1. This CDR3 has 15 residues. CDR1 MNHNY and CDR2 SVGAGI come from the germline V gene (reference sequence). V was clipped by 4 bases and J by 7 bases; unmatched bases: 9. The CDR3 nucleotides are TGTGCCAGCAGTTCCCGCACAGGGGGAATCCAGCCCCAGCATTTT. Residues: CASSSRTGGIQPQHF.

This rearrangement joins TRBV2 to TRBJ1-4; possibly TRBD1 for D (6 bases). CDR1 SNHLY and CDR2 FYNNEI come from the germline V gene. This CDR3 region has 15 residues. The V gene lost 5 bases and the J gene lost 0 bases, with 10 bases spanning the gap. CDR3 amino acids: CASSSRTATNEKLFF. The CDR3 DNA sequence: TGTGCCAGCAGTAGTCGGACAGCAACTAATGAAAAACTGTTTTTT. The complete variable domain, with remaining parts taken from reference TRBV2 and TRBJ1-4, reads EPEVTQTPSHQVTQMGQEVILRCVPISNHLYFYWYRQILGQKVEFLVSFYNNEISEKSEIFDDQFSVERPDGSNFTLKIRSTKLEDSAMYFCASSSRTATNEKLFFGSGTQLSVL.

J is TRBJ1-2 and V is TRBV30; 7 bases are a match to TRBD1. CDR3 length: 14 amino acids. Germline V gene sequence: CDR1 GTSNPN, CDR2 SVGIG (reference sequence). V trimming: 6 bases; J trimming: 3 bases; junction bases outside the gene matches: 10. The CDR3 DNA reads TGTGCCTGCGCGAGGGGGCGAAGGGACTATGGCTACACCTTC. Its translation: CACARGRRDYGYTF.

The chain recombines TRBV6-5 with TRBJ1-2, with no clear D. V was clipped by 7 bases and J by 8 bases, with 8 bases between them. The CDR3 covers 10 residues. The germline CDR1 and CDR2 sequences are MNHEY and SVGAGI. DNA of the CDR3: TGTGCCAGCACTGGCCGCGGCTACACCTTC. Amino acid sequence: CASTGRGYTF.

The chain recombines TRBV18 with TRBJ2-7; D uncertain. The CDR3 spans 12 residues. The V and J ends lost 11 bases and 0 bases respectively, with 11 bases between them. Germline V gene sequence: CDR1 KGHSH, CDR2 LQKENI. In DNA form, the CDR3 reads TGTGCCTATCTGACGGGCTCCTACGAGCAGTACTTC. Amino acid sequence: CAYLTGSYEQYF.

J is TRBJ2-1 and V is TRBV5-3, with D tentatively TRBD2 (6 bases). TRBV5-3 is flagged as an ORF with uncertain function. V gave up 8 bases and J gave up 4 bases, with 16 bases separating them. The length of the CDR3 is 14 residues. CDR3: CARTTWGTYNEQFF. The CDR3 nucleotides are TGTGCCAGGACTACATGGGGGACTTACAATGAGCAGTTCTTC.

This CDR3 is CASKVSQGRSEAFF. The CDR3 nucleotides read TGTGCCAGCAAAGTTTCGCAGGGAAGGTCTGAAGCTTTCTTT. The rearrangement uses TRBV6-1 and TRBJ1-1; D perhaps matches TRBD1 (5 bases). The length of the CDR3 is 14 residues. V was clipped by 7 bases and J by 6 bases, with 18 bases between them. Germline V CDR1 and CDR2: MNHNS, SASEGT.

V gene TRBV4-2 combines with J gene TRBJ1-3, with D tentatively TRBD1 (6 bases). The CDR3 has 16 amino acids. Trimming removed 1 base from V and 5 bases from J, with 15 bases in between. Germline-derived CDR1 and CDR2 are LGHNA and YNFKEQ. CDR3 DNA sequence: TGTGCCAGCAGCCAAGTGGGGTCCAGGGGCCGAAACACCATATATTTT. Translation gives CASSQVGSRGRNTIYF.

The V call is TRBV10-3, the J call TRBJ2-1, with 10 nucleotides matching TRBD2. Trimming removed 4 bases from V and 0 bases from J; junction bases left unmatched: 6. Germline CDR1 reads ENHRY; CDR2 reads SYGVKD. The CDR3 contains 17 residues. The CDR3, as DNA: TGTGCCATCAGTGCAACGACTAGCGGGCGCTCCTACAATGAGCAGTTCTTC. It codes for CAISATTSGRSYNEQFF.

The rearrangement joins TRBV27 to TRBJ2-6; 10 nucleotides match TRBD1. Trimming took 9 bases from V and 0 from J; bases not matched to a gene: 5. Looked up from germline, CDR1 is MNHEY and CDR2 is SMNVEV (reference sequence). The CDR3 is 16 residues long. CDR3 protein: CASRQGATSGANVLTF. The CDR3 DNA sequence: TGTGCCAGTAGACAGGGGGCGACCTCTGGGGCCAACGTCCTGACTTTC.

In its sample, this clone was seen a few times. CDR3 bases: TGTGCCTGCCCGATTCGGACTAGCGGGGGCTACGAGCAGTACTTC. It translates to CACPIRTSGGYEQYF. The chain links TRBV30 to TRBJ2-7; 13 nucleotides agree with TRBD2. J lost 3 bases, V lost 6 bases, and 8 bases had no gene match. Germline CDR1 is GTSNPN and CDR2 is SVGIG (reference sequence). The CDR3 runs to 15 residues.

The DNA of the CDR3 is TGCGCCAGCAGCTTGGCTACTGCAGGGGAGACCCAGTACTTC. It specifies CASSLATAGETQYF. J is TRBJ2-5 and V is TRBV5-1, with D maybe TRBD1 (5 bases). The CDR3 length is 14 residues. Germline CDR1 and CDR2: SGHRS and YFSETQ. Trimming cost V 0 bases and J 5 bases, with 11 bases left between them.

The J gene is TRBJ1-2, the V gene TRBV5-1, with D hard to call. Trimming left V 0 bases short and J 7 bases short, with 10 bases between. CDR3 length equals 13 residues. Germline values: CDR1 SGHRS, CDR2 YFSETQ. CDR3: CASSLGQISGYTF. CDR3 nucleotide sequence: TGCGCCAGCAGCTTGGGCCAGATTTCTGGCTACACCTTC.

The V call is TRBV15, the J call TRBJ2-7, with D possibly matching TRBD1 (5 bases). The CDR3 totals 16 residues. Trimming stripped 1 base from V and 3 bases from J, with 16 bases between. Germline V lookup: CDR1 LNHNV, CDR2 YYDKDF (reference sequence). DNA for the CDR3: TGTGCCACCAGCAGAGCCCCGCAAGAAGGGGACTACGAGCAGTACTTC. The encoded protein is CATSRAPQEGDYEQYF.

This rearrangement joins TRBV7-6 to TRBJ2-5; a weak D match, TRBD2 (5 bases). Trimming took off 5 bases at V and 3 bases at J, with 10 bases between the two ends. This CDR3 has 13 amino acids. Germline-derived CDR1 and CDR2 are SGHVS and FNYEAQ. In DNA, the CDR3 is TGTGCCAGCAGCCCCGGGGTGGAAGAGACCCAGTACTTC. Translating gives CASSPGVEETQYF.

The rearrangement joins TRBV12-5 to TRBJ1-5; D might be TRBD1 (6 bases). V was shortened by 2 bases and J by 2 bases, with 7 bases between the two germline ends. Germline CDR1 is LGHNT and CDR2 is FRNRAP. This CDR3 is 14 amino acids long. The CDR3 loop is CASGLSGGNQPQHF. DNA of the CDR3: TGTGCTAGTGGTTTGTCAGGGGGCAATCAGCCCCAGCATTTT. The variable domain in full, completed from reference TRBV12-5 and TRBJ1-5, reads DARVTQTPRHKVTEMGQEVTMRCQPILGHNTVFWYRQTMMQGLELLAYFRNRAPLDDSGMPKDRFSAEMPDATLATLKIQPSEPRDSAVYFCASGLSGGNQPQHFGDGTRLSIL.

The chain carries TRBV2 and TRBJ1-5; D is unclear. The V gene's germline CDR1 is SNHLY and CDR2 FYNNEI. Trimming pared 5 bases from V and 4 bases from J, leaving 12 bases between. The CDR3 consists of 14 residues. CDR3 region: CASSPRAANQPQHF. CDR3 in DNA: TGTGCCAGCAGTCCGAGGGCAGCTAATCAGCCCCAGCATTTT. The variable domain in full, completed from reference TRBV2 and TRBJ1-5, reads EPEVTQTPSHQVTQMGQEVILRCVPISNHLYFYWYRQILGQKVEFLVSFYNNEISEKSEIFDDQFSVERPDGSNFTLKIRSTKLEDSAMYFCASSPRAANQPQHFGDGTRLSIL.

J is TRBJ1-2 and V is TRBV6-1; TRBD1 aligns across 8 bases. Germline V lookup: CDR1 MNHNS, CDR2 SASEGT. This CDR3 spans 13 amino acids. V was clipped by 6 bases and J by 4 bases; unmatched bases: 4. CDR3: CASRSGTGYGYTF. CDR3 coding DNA: TGTGCCAGCAGGTCCGGGACAGGCTATGGCTACACCTTC.